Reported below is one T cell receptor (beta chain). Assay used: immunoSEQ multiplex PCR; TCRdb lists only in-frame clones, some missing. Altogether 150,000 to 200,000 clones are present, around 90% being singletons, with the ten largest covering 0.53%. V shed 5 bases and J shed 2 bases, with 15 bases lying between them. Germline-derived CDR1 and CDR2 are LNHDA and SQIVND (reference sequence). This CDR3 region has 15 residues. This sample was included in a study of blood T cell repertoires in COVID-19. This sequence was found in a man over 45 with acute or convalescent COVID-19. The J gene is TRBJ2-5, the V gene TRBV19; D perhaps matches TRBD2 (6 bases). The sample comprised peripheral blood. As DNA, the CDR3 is TGTGCCAGTAGTGGGCTCGGGGGTCCTCAAGAGACCCAGTACTTC. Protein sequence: CASSGLGGPQETQYF.